The 8 T cell receptor beta chains listed next were all sequenced from one sample in a study of blood T cell repertoires in COVID-19. Using immunoSEQ multiplex PCR, the repertoire was profiled, and TCRdb retains in-frame clones only, with some absent. Of 80,000 to 130,000 clones in the sample, around 86% were seen once. Sequencing used PBMCs or T cells enriched from blood (not recorded which). These receptors were collected from a woman aged 45-65 years who had recovered from COVID-19.

This clone has a single count. CDR3 bases: TGCGCCAGCAGGGGGAGGGGAGGTAACACTGAAGCTTTCTTT. Residues: CASRGRGGNTEAFF. The chain employs TRBV5-1 and TRBJ1-1; maybe TRBD1 (5 bases). The germline V gene has CDR1 SGHRS and CDR2 YFSETQ. This CDR3 is 14 amino acids long. V was cut by 5 bases and J by 2 bases, with 13 bases left in between.

V gene TRBV6-4 combines with J gene TRBJ1-1; unclear D gene. This CDR3 spans 13 amino acids. Trimming took 4 bases from V and 1 from J, leaving 7 bases between them. Germline values: CDR1 MRHNA, CDR2 SNTAGT. The CDR3 region is CASSVRGNTEAFF. The CDR3 DNA reads TGTGCCAGCAGTGTACGAGGGAACACTGAAGCTTTCTTT.

Here the CDR3 DNA reads TGTGCCAGCAGCGTGGACAGGGGTAACACTGAAGCTTTCTTT. This sequence encodes CASSVDRGNTEAFF. The chain recombines TRBV5-4 with TRBJ1-1; 9 bases match TRBD1. The CDR3 is 14 amino acids. Germline trimming cut 4 bases from V and 2 bases from J; bases unmatched to any gene: 3. Germline V gene sequence: CDR1 SGHNT, CDR2 YYREEE (reference sequence).

This sequence joins TRBV7-9 and TRBJ2-7; D remains ambiguous. The V and J ends lost 5 bases and 2 bases respectively, with 13 bases between them. The CDR3 contains 14 residues. The germline V gene encodes CDR1 SEHNR and CDR2 FQNEAQ (reference sequence). DNA for the CDR3: TGTGCCAGCAGCCTATTAGACACAACCTACGAGCAGTACTTC. It translates to CASSLLDTTYEQYF.

This sequence joins TRBV19 and TRBJ1-4, with a weak D call TRBD1 (5 bases). Germline V CDR1 and CDR2: LNHDA, SQIVND (reference sequence). The CDR3 is 14 residues long. Trimming removed 3 bases from V and 7 bases from J, with 12 bases in between. The CDR3 sequence is CASSMQGLAEKLFF. CDR3 nucleotides: TGTGCCAGTAGTATGCAGGGATTGGCTGAAAAACTGTTTTTT.

There are a few counts of this clone. The chain is built from TRBV9 and TRBJ2-3; D not resolved. The CDR3 loop spans 15 amino acids. Per the germline V gene, CDR1 is SGDLS and CDR2 is YYNGEE. Trimming shortened V by 0 bases and J by 0 bases, and 8 bases separated the two germline ends. CDR3 in amino acids: CASSVGQASTDTQYF. CDR3 sequence (DNA): TGTGCCAGCAGCGTAGGGCAGGCCAGCACAGATACGCAGTATTTT.

In this sample, this clone turned up once. This chain uses TRBV19 with TRBJ1-2, with TRBD1 matching over 8 bases. The CDR3 consists of 14 residues. Germline V gene lookup returns CDR1 LNHDA and CDR2 SQIVND (reference sequence). V lost 4 bases to trimming and J lost 3 bases; unmatched junction nucleotides: 4. This CDR3 is CASSTQGAHYGYTF. CDR3 coding DNA: TGTGCCAGTAGTACGCAGGGGGCCCACTATGGCTACACCTTC.

The table lists this clone with a few counts. V usage is TRBV7-3 and J usage is TRBJ2-7; the D gene is possibly TRBD1 (6 bases). V was clipped by 5 bases and J by 7 bases, with 18 bases between them. The CDR3 is made up of 14 amino acids. CDR1 and CDR2 from the germline V gene are SGHTA and FQGTGA. In nucleotides, the CDR3 is TGTGCCAGCAGCCCGAGGGGGTCGGTCGTTGAGCAGTACTTC. It codes for CASSPRGSVVEQYF.